Following are 10 T cell receptor beta chains from one sample sequenced in a study of T cells in women clearing cervical HPV infection. Assay: immunoSEQ multiplex PCR; the TCRdb copy retains only in-frame clones and omits some. In total, the table holds under 50,000 clones. Sequencing used blood buffy coat. The receptor set was obtained from a woman between 18 and 70 years old with a cervical HPV16 infection that either progressed to CIN3+ or cleared (not recorded which).

Concerning this clone itself: The read is 3 residues too short to cover the CDR3 end, so that end is filled in from the germline J gene. The V gene is TRBV12-3 or TRBV12-4, the J gene TRBJ1-3; possibly TRBD1 for D (5 bases). V was clipped by 6 bases and J by 4 bases, with 16 bases between them. This CDR3 contains 15 residues. This chain's CDR3 is CASRGRDRLGNTIYF. CDR3 DNA, as far as it was read: TGTGCCAGCAGAGGCAGGGATCGGTTAGGAAACACC.

On this clone itself: Read data end 3 residues before the CDR3 end; the end is taken from the germline J gene. The chain combines TRBV19 with TRBJ1-1, with 9 bases identical to TRBD1. The CDR3 contains 18 residues. The V and J ends lost 3 bases and 3 bases, in that order; junction bases with no gene match: 14. Germline V gene lookup returns CDR1 LNHDA and CDR2 SQIVND (reference sequence). The DNA read from the CDR3 is TGTGCCAGTAGTATGTCTCCACTACAGGGGGCAGGGTACACTGAA. As protein: CASSMSPLQGAGYTE. The whole CDR3 reads CASSMSPLQGAGYTEAFF.

Regarding this clone: The read falls 3 residues short of the CDR3 end, and the missing part is taken from the germline J gene. The chain has TRBV5-1 and TRBJ2-1; 8 bases are shared with TRBD1. Germline CDR1 reads SGHRS; CDR2 reads YFSETQ. V shed 5 bases and J 5 bases; nucleotides not matched to a gene: 12. The CDR3 runs 16 residues. The CDR3 here is CASRDGQGNHDNEQFF. The DNA read from the CDR3 is TGCGCCAGCAGGGATGGACAGGGAAATCACGACAATGAG.

Notes on this clone: The CDR3 goes on 3 residues after the read ends, and that part is filled in from the germline J gene. V and J are TRBV2 and TRBJ1-1; possibly TRBD1 for D (5 bases). V was pared by 0 bases and J by 3 bases, with 17 bases between. The CDR3 consists of 17 residues. Germline V gene lookup returns CDR1 SNHLY and CDR2 FYNNEI. The CDR3 is CASSEALLGGGDTEAFF. Incomplete CDR3 DNA: TGTGCCAGCAGTGAAGCGCTTCTGGGTGGAGGGGACACTGAA.

Comments on this clone: The read ends 3 residues shy of where the CDR3 ends; the end is completed using the germline J gene. The genes are TRBV29-1 and TRBJ2-3, with 7 bases lining up with TRBD1. Germline CDR1 SQVTM, CDR2 ANQGSEA. Trimming took 5 bases from V and 7 from J; bases not matched to a gene: 6. This CDR3 comprises 12 residues. CDR3 region: CSVYQQGNTQYF. Partial CDR3 DNA: TGCAGCGTTTACCAACAGGGGAATACG.

Notes on this clone: The read gets to within 3 residues of the CDR3 end, and the germline J gene fills in the rest. The chain joins TRBV12-3 or TRBV12-4 to TRBJ2-3, with 11 bases lining up with TRBD1. V shed 6 bases, J shed 5 bases, and the junction held 10 bases outside the gene matches. The CDR3 runs 16 residues. The covered CDR3 bases are TGTGCCAGCAGCACCCGCGGACAGGGGGCTGGAGATACG. It encodes CASSTRGQGAGDT. The full CDR3 reads CASSTRGQGAGDTQYF.

CDR3 DNA, as far as it was read: TGCGCCAGCAGCTTGGCCCCAGGGGCTAATTCACCC. Translating it yields CASSLAPGANSP. The entire CDR3 reads CASSLAPGANSPLHF. The gene calls are TRBV5-1 and TRBJ1-6, with a possible D match to TRBD1 (6 bases). The read ends 3 residues early relative to the CDR3; the germline J gene fills the gap. The CDR3 is 15 residues long. V lost 0 bases and J lost 6, with 10 bases in between. Germline CDR1 is SGHRS and CDR2 is YFSETQ.

This clone is labeled medium-sized based on frequency. The read terminates 3 residues before the CDR3 end, so the remaining end is supplied by the germline J gene. The chain links TRBV12-3 or TRBV12-4 to TRBJ2-7, with 7 bases lining up with TRBD1. Trimming cost V 6 bases and J 3 bases; bases outside gene matches: 8. This CDR3 contains 14 residues. The part of the CDR3 DNA that was read is TGTGCCAGCAGCCTCGGACAGGTCGGCTACGAG. It specifies CASSLGQVGYE. The CDR3, in full, reads CASSLGQVGYEQYF.

Concerning this clone itself: The CDR3 extends 3 residues past the end of the read, so its final part is completed from the germline J gene. J is TRBJ1-2 and V is TRBV5-1, with 10 bases lining up with TRBD1. The junction had 5 bases not matched to a gene; V was cut back by 0 bases and J by 6 bases. CDR1 and CDR2 from the germline V gene are SGHRS and YFSETQ. The CDR3 sequence is 15 residues long. The CDR3 DNA, read in part, is TGCGCCAGCAGCTTGGGACAGGGGGCGCATCATGGC. Translation: CASSLGQGAHHG. The whole CDR3 is CASSLGQGAHHGYTF. Together with reference TRBV5-1 and TRBJ1-2, the CDR3 gives the full variable domain: KAGVTQTPRYLIKTRGQQVTLSCSPISGHRSVSWYQQTPGQGLQFLFEYFSETQRNKGNFPGRFSGRQFSNSRSEMNVSTLELGDSALYLCASSLGQGAHHGYTFGSGTRLTVV.

As for this clone: The DNA ends 3 residues before the CDR3 does, and the rest of the CDR3 is filled in from the germline J gene. This chain links TRBV5-1 with TRBJ2-7; TRBD2 matches 10 bases. Germline-derived CDR1 and CDR2 are SGHRS and YFSETQ. V lost 0 bases, J lost 3 bases, and 3 bases stayed unmatched. The CDR3 extends over 15 amino acids. CDR3 DNA (partial): TGCGCCAGCAGCTTGGATGGGACTAGCGTCTACGAG. Amino acids: CASSLDGTSVYE. The whole CDR3 region reads CASSLDGTSVYEQYF.